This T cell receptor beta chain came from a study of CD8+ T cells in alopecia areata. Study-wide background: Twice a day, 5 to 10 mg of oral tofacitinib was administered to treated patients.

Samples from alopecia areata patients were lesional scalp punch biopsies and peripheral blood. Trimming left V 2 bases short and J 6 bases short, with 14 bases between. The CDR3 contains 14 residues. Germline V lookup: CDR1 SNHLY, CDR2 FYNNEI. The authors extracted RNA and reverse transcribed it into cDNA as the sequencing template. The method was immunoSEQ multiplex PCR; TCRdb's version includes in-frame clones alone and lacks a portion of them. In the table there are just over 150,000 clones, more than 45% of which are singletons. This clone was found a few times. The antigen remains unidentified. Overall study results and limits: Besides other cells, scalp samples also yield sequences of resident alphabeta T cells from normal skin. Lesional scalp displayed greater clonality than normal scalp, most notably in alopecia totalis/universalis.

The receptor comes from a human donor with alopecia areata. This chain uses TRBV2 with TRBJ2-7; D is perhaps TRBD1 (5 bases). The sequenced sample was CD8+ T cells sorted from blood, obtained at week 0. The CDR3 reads CASSESRVLAEQYF. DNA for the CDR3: TGTGCCAGCAGTGAAAGCAGGGTTCTCGCCGAGCAGTACTTC.